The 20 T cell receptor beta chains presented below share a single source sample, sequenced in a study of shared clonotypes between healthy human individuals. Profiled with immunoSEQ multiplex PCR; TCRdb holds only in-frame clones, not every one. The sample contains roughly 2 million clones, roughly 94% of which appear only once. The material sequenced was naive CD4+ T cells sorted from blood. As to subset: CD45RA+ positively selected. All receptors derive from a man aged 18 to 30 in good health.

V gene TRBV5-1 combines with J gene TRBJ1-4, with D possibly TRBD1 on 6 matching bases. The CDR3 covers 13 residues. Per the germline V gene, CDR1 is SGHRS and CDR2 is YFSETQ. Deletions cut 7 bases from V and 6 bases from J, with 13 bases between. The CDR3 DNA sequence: TGCGCCAGCTCCGGGCAGGGGTATGAAAAACTGTTTTTT. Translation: CASSGQGYEKLFF.

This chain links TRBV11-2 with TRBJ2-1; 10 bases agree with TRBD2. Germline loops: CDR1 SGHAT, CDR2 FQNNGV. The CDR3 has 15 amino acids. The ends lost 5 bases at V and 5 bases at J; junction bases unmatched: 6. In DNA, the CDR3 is TGTGCCAGCAGCGCGCAGCTAGCGGGGGACAATGAGCAGTTCTTC. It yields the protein CASSAQLAGDNEQFF.

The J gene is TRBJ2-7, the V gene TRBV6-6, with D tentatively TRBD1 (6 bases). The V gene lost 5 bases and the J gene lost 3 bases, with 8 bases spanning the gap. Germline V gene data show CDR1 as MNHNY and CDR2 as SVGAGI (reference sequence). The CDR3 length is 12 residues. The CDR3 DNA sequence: TGTGCCAGCAGTAGACAGGACTACGAGCAGTACTTC. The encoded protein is CASSRQDYEQYF.

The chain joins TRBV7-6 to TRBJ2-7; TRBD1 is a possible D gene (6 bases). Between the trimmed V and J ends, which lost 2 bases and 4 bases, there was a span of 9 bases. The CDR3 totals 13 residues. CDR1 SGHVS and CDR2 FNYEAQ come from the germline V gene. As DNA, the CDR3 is TGTGCCAGCAGCTTAAACAGGGAATACGAGCAGTACTTC. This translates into CASSLNREYEQYF.

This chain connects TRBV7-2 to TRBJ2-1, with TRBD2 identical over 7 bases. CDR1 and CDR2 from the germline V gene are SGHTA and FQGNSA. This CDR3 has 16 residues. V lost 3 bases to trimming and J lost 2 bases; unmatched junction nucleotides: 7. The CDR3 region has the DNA TGTGCCAGCAGCTTGGTCCCCAGCGGGACCTACAATGAGCAGTTCTTC. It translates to CASSLVPSGTYNEQFF.

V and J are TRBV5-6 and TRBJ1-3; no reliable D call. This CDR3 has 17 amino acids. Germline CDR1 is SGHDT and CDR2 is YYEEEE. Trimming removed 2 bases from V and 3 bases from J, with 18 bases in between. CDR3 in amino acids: CASSLRSSGVRGNTIYF. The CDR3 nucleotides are TGTGCCAGCAGCTTAAGGTCCTCGGGAGTACGTGGAAACACCATATATTTT.

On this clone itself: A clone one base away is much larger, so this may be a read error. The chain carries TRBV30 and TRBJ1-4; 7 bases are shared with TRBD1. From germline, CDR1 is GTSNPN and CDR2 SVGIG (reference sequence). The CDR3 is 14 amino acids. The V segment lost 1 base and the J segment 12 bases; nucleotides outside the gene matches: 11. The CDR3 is CAWSATGNREELFF. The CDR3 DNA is TGTGCCTGGAGTGCGACAGGGAATCGGGAAGAACTGTTTTTT.

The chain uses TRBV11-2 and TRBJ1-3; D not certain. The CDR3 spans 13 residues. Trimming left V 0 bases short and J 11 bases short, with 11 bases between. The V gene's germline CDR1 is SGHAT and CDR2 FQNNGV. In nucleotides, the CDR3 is TGTGCCAGCAGCTTAGATGCCGGGATGTCCATATATTTT. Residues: CASSLDAGMSIYF.

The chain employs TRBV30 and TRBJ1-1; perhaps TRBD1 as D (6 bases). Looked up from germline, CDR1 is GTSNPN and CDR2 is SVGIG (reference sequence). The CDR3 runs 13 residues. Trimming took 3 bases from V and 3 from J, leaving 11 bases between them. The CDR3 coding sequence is TGTGCCTGGAGGGCAACAGGGTACACTGAAGCTTTCTTT. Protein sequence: CAWRATGYTEAFF.

CDR3 sequence reads: CASSESRGGYGYTF. The CDR3 DNA sequence: TGCGCCAGCAGTGAGTCCCGGGGTGGCTATGGCTACACCTTC. The gene calls are TRBV10-2 and TRBJ1-2, with unresolved D. From germline, CDR1 is WSHSY and CDR2 SAAADI. The germline V and J ends were trimmed by 0 bases and 4 bases, with 9 bases remaining between them. The CDR3 contains 14 residues.

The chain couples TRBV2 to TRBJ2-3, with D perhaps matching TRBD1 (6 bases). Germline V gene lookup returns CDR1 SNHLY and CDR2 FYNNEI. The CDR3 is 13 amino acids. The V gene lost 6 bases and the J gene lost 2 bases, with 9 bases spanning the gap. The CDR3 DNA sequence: TGTGCCAGCAGAGGACAGTCCACAGATACGCAGTATTTT. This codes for CASRGQSTDTQYF.

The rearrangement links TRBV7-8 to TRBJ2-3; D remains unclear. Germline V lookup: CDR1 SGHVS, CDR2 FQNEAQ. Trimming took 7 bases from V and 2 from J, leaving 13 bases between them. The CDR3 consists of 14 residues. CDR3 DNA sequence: TGTGCCAGCAAGCGTGGAGCCCTCACAGATACGCAGTATTTT. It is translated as CASKRGALTDTQYF. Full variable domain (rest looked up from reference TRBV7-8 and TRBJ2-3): GAGVSQSPRYKVAKRGQDVALRCDPISGHVSLFWYQQALGQGPEFLTYFQNEAQLDKSGLPSDRFFAERPEGSVSTLKIQRTQQEDSAVYLCASKRGALTDTQYFGPGTRLTVL.

For the CDR3, the DNA is TGTGCCAGCAGTGATATAGGGACTAGCTTAAAGACCCAGTACTTC. Its translation is CASSDIGTSLKTQYF. The chain uses TRBV25-1 and TRBJ2-5; 9 bases map to TRBD2. CDR1 is MGHDK and CDR2 is SYGVNS in the germline V gene. There are 15 residues in the CDR3. Trimming took 3 bases from V and 6 from J; bases not matched to a gene: 8.

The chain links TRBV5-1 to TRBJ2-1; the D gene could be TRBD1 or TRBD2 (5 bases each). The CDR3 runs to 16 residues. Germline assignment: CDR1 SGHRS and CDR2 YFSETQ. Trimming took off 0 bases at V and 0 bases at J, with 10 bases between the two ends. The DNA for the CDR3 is TGCGCCAGCAGCTTGGGAGGGGATGGCTCCTACAATGAGCAGTTCTTC. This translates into CASSLGGDGSYNEQFF. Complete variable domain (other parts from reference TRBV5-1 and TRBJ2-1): KAGVTQTPRYLIKTRGQQVTLSCSPISGHRSVSWYQQTPGQGLQFLFEYFSETQRNKGNFPGRFSGRQFSNSRSEMNVSTLELGDSALYLCASSLGGDGSYNEQFFGPGTRLTVL.

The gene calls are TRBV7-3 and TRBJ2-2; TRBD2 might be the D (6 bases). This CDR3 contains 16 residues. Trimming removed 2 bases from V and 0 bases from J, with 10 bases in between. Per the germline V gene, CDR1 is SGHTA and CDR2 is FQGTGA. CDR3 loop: CASSLGGGANTGELFF. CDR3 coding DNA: TGTGCCAGCAGCTTAGGCGGCGGGGCGAACACCGGGGAGCTGTTTTTT.

CDR3 loop: CASSPVRAYEQYF. CDR3 in DNA: TGTGCCAGCAGCCCCGTCAGGGCCTACGAGCAGTACTTC. The rearrangement uses TRBV28 and TRBJ2-7; possibly TRBD1 for D (5 bases). This CDR3 comprises 13 residues. Germline V lookup: CDR1 MDHEN, CDR2 SYDVKM. V was pared by 6 bases and J by 2 bases, with 11 bases between.

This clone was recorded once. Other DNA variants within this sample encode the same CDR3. DNA for the CDR3: TGTGCCAGCAGCTCACCGGGACAGGGGACAGATACGCAGTATTTT. The encoded protein is CASSSPGQGTDTQYF. The chain carries TRBV5-4 and TRBJ2-3; 10 positions match TRBD1. Germline-derived CDR1 and CDR2 are SGHNT and YYREEE (reference sequence). The trim removed 3 bases at V and 3 bases at J, leaving 4 bases unmatched. The CDR3 totals 15 residues.

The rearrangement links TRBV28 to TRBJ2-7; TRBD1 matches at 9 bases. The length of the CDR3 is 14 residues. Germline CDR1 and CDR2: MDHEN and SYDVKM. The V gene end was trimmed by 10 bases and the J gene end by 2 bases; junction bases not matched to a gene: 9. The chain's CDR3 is CATKTGGLTYEQYF. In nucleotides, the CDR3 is TGTGCCACCAAGACAGGGGGGTTGACCTACGAGCAGTACTTC.

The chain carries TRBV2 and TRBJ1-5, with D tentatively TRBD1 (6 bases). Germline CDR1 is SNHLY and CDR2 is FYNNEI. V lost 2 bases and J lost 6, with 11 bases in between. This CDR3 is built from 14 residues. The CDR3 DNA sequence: TGTGCCAGCAGTGAAATTCGGGGGGCTCAGCCCCAGCATTTT. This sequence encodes CASSEIRGAQPQHF.

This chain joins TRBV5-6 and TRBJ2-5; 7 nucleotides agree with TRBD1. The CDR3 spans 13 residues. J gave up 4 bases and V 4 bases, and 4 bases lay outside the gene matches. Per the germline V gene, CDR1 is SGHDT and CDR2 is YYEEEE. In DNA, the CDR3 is TGTGCCAGCAGCCTGGGACAGCGAGAGACCCAGTACTTC. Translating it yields CASSLGQRETQYF.